The next 30 T cell receptor beta chains were all read from a single sample in a study of cytomegalovirus exposure and HLA in healthy donors. Clones were sequenced by immunoSEQ multiplex PCR, and TCRdb holds only the in-frame ones, with some missing. The sample carries over 150,000 clones, approximately 96% recorded once. The specimen sequenced was PBMCs. The receptor source for this set is a young woman in good health and CMV-seronegative.

This clone is deemed medium-sized. The chain recombines TRBV14 with TRBJ1-1; D possibly corresponds to TRBD1 (5 bases). V lost 0 bases, J lost 0 bases, and 8 bases lay in between. The CDR3 consists of 15 residues. Germline CDR1 is SGHDN and CDR2 is FVKESK. CDR3: CASSQEGALNTEAFF. The DNA for the CDR3 is TGTGCCAGCAGCCAAGAAGGGGCATTGAACACTGAAGCTTTCTTT.

This rearrangement joins TRBV27 to TRBJ1-1; D perhaps matches TRBD1 (6 bases). In germline, CDR1 is MNHEY, CDR2 SMNVEV (reference sequence). Trimming stripped 5 bases from V and 2 bases from J, with 18 bases between. There are 16 residues in the CDR3. The DNA of the CDR3 is TGTGCCAGCAGTCGAGCTGCCGGGACATCAAACACTGAAGCTTTCTTT. The encoded protein is CASSRAAGTSNTEAFF.

The rearrangement links TRBV9 to TRBJ2-3; 8 positions agree with TRBD1. Germline CDR1 is SGDLS and CDR2 is YYNGEE. The V segment lost 2 bases and the J segment 0 bases; nucleotides outside the gene matches: 5. CDR3 length: 16 residues. The chain's CDR3 is CASSVTGTGSTDTQYF. DNA for the CDR3: TGTGCCAGCAGCGTTACCGGGACAGGAAGCACAGATACGCAGTATTTT.

This clone has only one observation. The chain joins TRBV6-5 to TRBJ1-3; maybe TRBD1 (5 bases). There are 15 residues in the CDR3. V dropped 4 bases and J dropped 4 bases, with 14 bases sitting between them. CDR1 and CDR2 from the germline V gene are MNHEY and SVGAGI. CDR3 nucleotide sequence: TGTGCCAGCAGTTCCCCAGGGTTGGGAGGAAACACCATATATTTT. Protein product: CASSSPGLGGNTIYF.

As DNA, the CDR3 is TGTGCCAGCAGCTCATACTTCCGGGTTTTAACCTACGAGCAGTACTTC. The encoded protein is CASSSYFRVLTYEQYF. The rearrangement links TRBV5-8 to TRBJ2-7; no clear D. V lost 3 bases and J 2 bases, leaving 18 bases between the germline ends. The CDR3 length is 16 residues. Germline values: CDR1 SGHTS, CDR2 YDEGEE.

The V call is TRBV19, the J call TRBJ1-3, with 7 bases fitting TRBD1. With 4 bases clipped from V and 4 bases from J, the junction kept 7 bases outside the gene matches. The V gene's germline CDR1 is LNHDA and CDR2 SQIVND (reference sequence). The CDR3 totals 15 residues. CDR3 region: CASSTSTGTGNTIYF. The CDR3 DNA sequence: TGTGCCAGTAGTACATCGACAGGGACGGGAAACACCATATATTTT.

This chain connects TRBV27 to TRBJ2-1; 8 nucleotides match TRBD1. CDR3 length: 13 residues. J gave up 7 bases and V 4 bases, and 3 bases lay outside the gene matches. Germline V gene data show CDR1 as MNHEY and CDR2 as SMNVEV (reference sequence). The CDR3 reads CASSSRGPNEQFF. DNA of the CDR3: TGTGCCAGCAGTTCCAGGGGGCCGAATGAGCAGTTCTTC.

V usage is TRBV5-6 and J usage is TRBJ1-1; possible D gene TRBD1, 5 bases. The germline gives CDR1 SGHDT, CDR2 YYEEEE. This CDR3 spans 14 amino acids. V was cut by 0 bases and J by 8 bases, with 14 bases left in between. This chain's CDR3 is CASSLVSGTGEAFF. The CDR3 DNA reads TGTGCCAGCAGCTTGGTATCAGGGACTGGGGAAGCTTTCTTT.

This chain connects TRBV7-2 to TRBJ2-1, with D possibly matching TRBD2 (6 bases). The germline gives CDR1 SGHTA, CDR2 FQGNSA. V lost 2 bases, J lost 5 bases, and 16 bases lay in between. This CDR3 region has 16 residues. The CDR3 sequence: CASSLPLTSLHNEQFF. The CDR3 DNA reads TGTGCCAGCAGCTTACCCCTTACTAGCCTGCACAATGAGCAGTTCTTC.

The chain employs TRBV5-4 and TRBJ1-1; 7 bases are a match to TRBD1. Germline V gene sequence: CDR1 SGHNT, CDR2 YYREEE (reference sequence). There are 14 residues in the CDR3. Germline trimming cut 3 bases from V and 2 bases from J; bases unmatched to any gene: 4. CDR3 region: CASSSGQRNTEAFF. In nucleotides, the CDR3 is TGTGCCAGCAGCTCGGGACAGAGAAACACTGAAGCTTTCTTT.

The CDR3 spells CASKAALAGNRGELFF. DNA of the CDR3: TGTGCCAGTAAGGCGGCTTTAGCGGGGAATCGGGGGGAGCTGTTTTTT. The V and J genes are TRBV19 and TRBJ2-2, with 8 bases fitting TRBD2. CDR1 is LNHDA, CDR2 SQIVND, per germline (reference sequence). Unmatched junction bases numbered 15, after V lost 7 bases and J lost 8 bases. This CDR3 comprises 16 residues.

CDR3 sequence reads: CASSYRIGQPQHF. The CDR3 region has the DNA TGTGCCAGCAGCTACAGGATCGGTCAGCCCCAGCATTTT. V usage is TRBV5-6 and J usage is TRBJ1-5, with D perhaps TRBD1 (5 bases). The germline gives CDR1 SGHDT, CDR2 YYEEEE. Deletions cut 3 bases from V and 6 bases from J, with 10 bases between. The length of the CDR3 is 13 residues.

The chain has TRBV6-1 and TRBJ1-2; the match to TRBD1 covers 7 bases. CDR1 and CDR2 from the germline V gene are MNHNS and SASEGT. This CDR3 spans 14 amino acids. J lost 4 bases, V lost 8 bases, and 10 bases had no gene match. The CDR3 DNA follows: TGTGCCAGCGGGGCTGAAAACAGGGGCTATGGCTACACCTTC. It encodes CASGAENRGYGYTF.

V gene TRBV7-2 combines with J gene TRBJ2-7; 9 nucleotides align to TRBD1. The germline CDR1 and CDR2 sequences are SGHTA and FQGNSA. Germline trimming cut 2 bases from V and 2 bases from J; bases unmatched to any gene: 1. This CDR3 is 14 amino acids long. The CDR3 is CASSLRQGAYEQYF. CDR3 nucleotides: TGTGCCAGCAGCTTACGACAGGGGGCCTACGAGCAGTACTTC. Filled out from reference TRBV7-2 and TRBJ2-7, the complete variable domain reads GAGVSQSPSNKVTEKGKDVELRCDPISGHTALYWYRQSLGQGLEFLIYFQGNSAPDKSGLPSDRFSAERTGGSVSTLTIQRTQQEDSAVYLCASSLRQGAYEQYFGPGTRLTVT.

This clone turned up a few times. The rearrangement joins TRBV2 to TRBJ1-6; TRBD1 matches 9 bases. In germline, CDR1 is SNHLY, CDR2 FYNNEI. V was clipped by 6 bases and J by 3 bases; unmatched bases: 9. The CDR3 is 17 amino acids. DNA of the CDR3: TGTGCCAGCAGACCGGGACAGGGTCTTCACTATAATTCACCCCTCCACTTT. Translation: CASRPGQGLHYNSPLHF.

V and J are TRBV5-4 and TRBJ2-5; D perhaps matches TRBD2 (7 bases). Germline CDR1 reads SGHNT; CDR2 reads YYREEE (reference sequence). The CDR3 loop spans 15 amino acids. With 5 bases removed from V and 5 bases from J, the gap between germline ends came to 19 bases. This chain's CDR3 is CASRVGGEALETQYF. CDR3 sequence (DNA): TGTGCCAGCAGGGTAGGGGGGGAAGCCCTGGAGACCCAGTACTTC.

The J gene is TRBJ2-1, the V gene TRBV2, with 11 bases matching TRBD2. CDR3 length: 14 residues. After removal of 7 bases from V and 8 bases from J, the junction contained 7 bases not matched to a gene. The V gene's germline CDR1 is SNHLY and CDR2 FYNNEI. The CDR3 DNA follows: TGTGCCAGCATGGTGACTAGCGGGGAGGATGAGCAGTTCTTC. As protein: CASMVTSGEDEQFF.

V usage is TRBV7-6 and J usage is TRBJ1-1; maybe TRBD1 (5 bases). Per germline, CDR1 SGHVS and CDR2 FNYEAQ. This CDR3 is 16 amino acids long. The V and J ends lost 5 bases and 2 bases respectively, with 18 bases between them. The CDR3 sequence is CASSPGQGWGNTEAFF. The CDR3 nucleotides read TGTGCCAGCAGCCCCGGCCAGGGTTGGGGAAACACTGAAGCTTTCTTT.

The chain links TRBV19 to TRBJ1-1; TRBD1 matches at 7 bases. The ends lost 7 bases at V and 3 bases at J; junction bases unmatched: 5. Germline V gene lookup returns CDR1 LNHDA and CDR2 SQIVND (reference sequence). The CDR3 covers 13 residues. CDR3 nucleotides: TGTGCCAGTACCCCAGACAGGGACACTGAAGCTTTCTTT. It codes for CASTPDRDTEAFF.

This clone was detected once. The V and J genes are TRBV11-2 and TRBJ2-7; perhaps TRBD1 as D (5 bases). V lost 6 bases and J 7 bases, leaving 19 bases between the germline ends. The germline V gene has CDR1 SGHAT and CDR2 FQNNGV. CDR3 length: 14 residues. CDR3 sequence reads: CASSYPEKAGEQYF. DNA for the CDR3: TGTGCCAGCAGTTACCCCGAAAAGGCAGGGGAGCAGTACTTC.

The gene calls are TRBV6-5 and TRBJ2-7; a weak D match, TRBD1 (6 bases). This CDR3 region has 12 residues. In germline, CDR1 is MNHEY, CDR2 SVGAGI. The germline V and J ends were trimmed by 7 bases and 1 base, with 8 bases remaining between them. CDR3 coding DNA: TGTGCCAGCAAAGGACAGTCCTACGAGCAGTACTTC. Amino acids: CASKGQSYEQYF.

The rearrangement uses TRBV11-2 and TRBJ2-4, with 7 nucleotides matching TRBD1. Looked up from germline, CDR1 is SGHAT and CDR2 is FQNNGV. CDR3 size: 13 residues. With 1 base clipped from V and 9 bases from J, the junction kept 3 bases outside the gene matches. The CDR3 nucleotides are TGTGCCAGCAGCTTAGTAGGGGGCGGCATTCAGTACTTC. It encodes CASSLVGGGIQYF. Using reference TRBV11-2 and TRBJ2-4 for the parts outside the CDR3, the full variable domain is EAGVAQSPRYKIIEKRQSVAFWCNPISGHATLYWYQQILGQGPKLLIQFQNNGVVDDSQLPKDRFSAERLKGVDSTLKIQPAKLEDSAVYLCASSLVGGGIQYFGAGTRLSVL.

The chain carries TRBV7-2 and TRBJ2-1; D possibly corresponds to TRBD2 (6 bases). The length of the CDR3 is 18 residues. Germline V gene sequence: CDR1 SGHTA, CDR2 FQGNSA. V was shortened by 1 base and J by 12 bases, with 28 bases between the two germline ends. The CDR3 coding sequence is TGTGCCAGCAGCTTAGGGGGTACGCGGGGTCCCCAGAAGGGTTGGCAGTTCTTC. Translating it yields CASSLGGTRGPQKGWQFF.

This clone occurred once. This sequence joins TRBV6-5 and TRBJ2-7, with TRBD1 matching over 9 bases. Trimming took 2 bases from V and 7 from J; bases not matched to a gene: 9. The germline gives CDR1 MNHEY, CDR2 SVGAGI. The CDR3 length is 15 residues. CDR3 residues: CASSYHGTGLQEQYF. The CDR3, as DNA: TGTGCCAGCAGTTACCACGGGACAGGGCTACAGGAGCAGTACTTC.

The sample holds one count of this clone. V usage is TRBV6-5 and J usage is TRBJ2-3, with 8 bases identical to TRBD2. V trimming: 2 bases; J trimming: 1 base; junction bases outside the gene matches: 2. The CDR3 is made up of 15 amino acids. The germline V gene encodes CDR1 MNHEY and CDR2 SVGAGI. The CDR3: CASSYGRGGTDTQYF. Written as DNA, the CDR3 is TGTGCCAGCAGTTACGGGCGGGGGGGCACAGATACGCAGTATTTT.

V usage is TRBV5-8 and J usage is TRBJ2-5; 14 bases match TRBD2. V was clipped by 3 bases and J by 5 bases; unmatched bases: 9. The CDR3 runs 17 residues. The germline gives CDR1 SGHTS, CDR2 YDEGEE. CDR3 DNA: TGTGCCAGCAGCTCCGGGACTAGCGGGGGCTGGGGGGAGACCCAGTACTTC. Its protein product is CASSSGTSGGWGETQYF.

The chain recombines TRBV21-1 with TRBJ1-1; the listed D gene, TRBD1, was not tested against the DNA. TRBV21-1 is a pseudogene segment. The CDR3 runs to 17 residues. CDR3 in amino acids: CASKVQGRPDACTEAFF. The CDR3 nucleotides read TGTGCCAGCAAGGTACAGGGACGGCCCGATGCGTGCACTGAAGCTTTCTTT.

The chain combines TRBV4-3 with TRBJ2-3; D is undetermined. The CDR3 extends over 13 amino acids. Germline CDR1 is LGHNA and CDR2 is YSLEER. V was trimmed by 1 base and J by 9 bases, leaving 11 bases between them. The DNA for the CDR3 is TGCGCCAGCAGCCAAGCCGCCCTCGGGACGCAGTATTTT. It encodes CASSQAALGTQYF.

The V call is TRBV7-8, the J call TRBJ2-5; D perhaps matches TRBD2 (7 bases). The CDR3 length is 16 residues. Germline CDR1 and CDR2: SGHVS and FQNEAQ. V lost 6 bases, J lost 5 bases, and 22 bases lay in between. The CDR3 reads CASRKRGGAGMETQYF. The CDR3 DNA reads TGTGCCAGCAGAAAAAGGGGGGGCGCAGGAATGGAGACCCAGTACTTC.

CDR3 in amino acids: CASSKERGITDTQYF. The DNA for the CDR3 is TGTGCCAGTAGCAAAGAGCGGGGGATCACAGATACGCAGTATTTT. The gene calls are TRBV19 and TRBJ2-3; 8 positions match TRBD2. V trimming: 6 bases; J trimming: 2 bases; junction bases outside the gene matches: 7. Germline assignment: CDR1 LNHDA and CDR2 SQIVND (reference sequence). The CDR3 runs to 15 residues.